These 31 T cell receptor beta chains came from one sample sequenced in a study of blood T cell repertoires in COVID-19. The method was immunoSEQ multiplex PCR; TCRdb's version includes in-frame clones alone and lacks a portion of them. The sample holds hundreds of thousands of clones, 85% to 90% seen once. The material sequenced was peripheral blood. These receptors were taken from a man in his late teens or twenties with COVID-19, enrolled during active disease.

This sequence joins TRBV5-5 and TRBJ2-6; D is possibly TRBD1 (5 bases). Per the germline V gene, CDR1 is SGHKS and CDR2 is YYEKEE (reference sequence). Trimming removed 4 bases at V and 0 bases at J, with 8 bases between. The CDR3 loop spans 15 amino acids. The CDR3 nucleotides are TGTGCCAGCAGCCTGGACATCTCTGGGGCCAACGTCCTGACTTTC. It yields the protein CASSLDISGANVLTF. The variable domain in full, with the rest retrieved from reference TRBV5-5 and TRBJ2-6, is DAGVTQSPTHLIKTRGQQVTLRCSPISGHKSVSWYQQVLGQGPQFIFQYYEKEERGRGNFPDRFSARQFPNYSSELNVNALLLGDSALYLCASSLDISGANVLTFGAGSRLTVL.

This chain joins TRBV10-2 and TRBJ1-6, with D maybe TRBD1 (5 bases). The CDR3 sequence is 16 residues long. Germline V gives CDR1 WSHSY, CDR2 SAAADI. V lost 4 bases to trimming and J lost 3 bases, with 13 bases between them. The CDR3 nucleotides are TGCGCCAGCAGTGTGGACACACCCAACTATAATTCACCCCTCCACTTT. Translation gives CASSVDTPNYNSPLHF.

The V gene is TRBV2, the J gene TRBJ1-4; D perhaps matches TRBD1 (5 bases). The CDR3 is 14 amino acids. V was pared by 7 bases and J by 5 bases, with 14 bases between. In germline, CDR1 is SNHLY, CDR2 FYNNEI. In DNA form, the CDR3 reads TGTGCCAGCATGAGTAACAGGAAAAATGAAAAACTGTTTTTT. It is translated as CASMSNRKNEKLFF. The complete variable domain, with remaining parts taken from reference TRBV2 and TRBJ1-4, reads EPEVTQTPSHQVTQMGQEVILRCVPISNHLYFYWYRQILGQKVEFLVSFYNNEISEKSEIFDDQFSVERPDGSNFTLKIRSTKLEDSAMYFCASMSNRKNEKLFFGSGTQLSVL.

The gene calls are TRBV7-8 and TRBJ2-7; TRBD2 agrees at 10 bases. Germline trimming cut 7 bases from V and 3 bases from J; bases unmatched to any gene: 6. Germline-derived CDR1 and CDR2 are SGHVS and FQNEAQ. The CDR3 sequence is 14 residues long. In DNA, the CDR3 is TGTGCCAGCACTCCGGGACTAGCGAACTACGAGCAGTACTTC. It encodes CASTPGLANYEQYF. The whole variable domain, filled in from reference TRBV7-8 and TRBJ2-7, reads GAGVSQSPRYKVAKRGQDVALRCDPISGHVSLFWYQQALGQGPEFLTYFQNEAQLDKSGLPSDRFFAERPEGSVSTLKIQRTQQEDSAVYLCASTPGLANYEQYFGPGTRLTVT.

CDR3 sequence (DNA): TGTGCCAGCAGCTCCCAAACATTGACAGGGAAGAACACCATATATTTT. Protein sequence: CASSSQTLTGKNTIYF. This rearrangement joins TRBV7-8 to TRBJ1-3, with 7 bases matching TRBD1. The ends lost 4 bases at V and 7 bases at J; junction bases unmatched: 13. CDR3 length: 16 residues. CDR1 is SGHVS and CDR2 is FQNEAQ in the germline V gene.

The CDR3 loop is CASSPNQETQYF. Here the CDR3 DNA reads TGCGCCAGCAGCCCCAACCAAGAGACCCAGTACTTC. V usage is TRBV5-1 and J usage is TRBJ2-5; D call uncertain. Germline V gene data show CDR1 as SGHRS and CDR2 as YFSETQ. This CDR3 is built from 12 residues. V was clipped by 4 bases and J by 0 bases, with 4 bases between them.

Only one count was recorded for this clone. The rearrangement joins TRBV7-9 to TRBJ2-1; 10 bases map to TRBD2. The germline gives CDR1 SEHNR, CDR2 FQNEAQ (reference sequence). Trimming cost V 4 bases and J 2 bases; bases outside gene matches: 5. This CDR3 region has 16 residues. CDR3 bases: TGTGCCAGCAGCTCACTTGGGACTAGCGCCTACAATGAGCAGTTCTTC. Translation: CASSSLGTSAYNEQFF.

This chain uses TRBV7-9 with TRBJ2-3; no firm D call. The V gene's germline CDR1 is SEHNR and CDR2 FQNEAQ (reference sequence). The CDR3 totals 15 residues. The ends were cut back, 5 bases at V and 0 bases at J, with 12 bases in the middle. In nucleotides, the CDR3 is TGTGCCAGCAGCGCAACTACCTTCAGCACAGATACGCAGTATTTT. Residues: CASSATTFSTDTQYF.

This chain connects TRBV18 to TRBJ2-1; D gene uncertain. Germline V CDR1 and CDR2: KGHSH, LQKENI. Trimming removed 4 bases at V and 4 bases at J, with 2 bases between. The CDR3 has 11 residues. The CDR3 protein is CASSLYNEQFF. The CDR3 DNA reads TGTGCCAGCTCACTATACAATGAGCAGTTCTTC.

CDR3: CASSQDVASPEQYF. The CDR3 DNA sequence: TGTGCCAGCAGCCAAGATGTGGCTAGCCCCGAGCAGTACTTC. J is TRBJ2-7 and V is TRBV3-1 (or the pseudogene TRBV3-2), with a possible D match to TRBD2 (5 bases). The V end was cut by 0 bases, the J end by 6 bases, with 12 bases between. Germline V gene lookup returns CDR1 LGHDT and CDR2 YNNKEL (reference sequence). This CDR3 is 14 amino acids long.

The chain uses TRBV7-8 and TRBJ2-1, with 8 nucleotides matching TRBD2. V lost 2 bases to trimming and J lost 6 bases; unmatched junction nucleotides: 6. The CDR3 runs 15 residues. CDR1 and CDR2 (germline): SGHVS, FQNEAQ. CDR3 residues: CASSLRTSGFNEQFF. The CDR3 region has the DNA TGTGCCAGCAGCTTACGCACTAGCGGATTCAATGAGCAGTTCTTC.

This clone was seen once. The chain carries TRBV15 and TRBJ2-1, with 15 bases identical to TRBD2. The germline V gene encodes CDR1 LNHNV and CDR2 YYDKDF (reference sequence). The CDR3 runs to 19 residues. V shed 1 base and J 7 bases; nucleotides not matched to a gene: 11. CDR3: CATSRAGLAGGQSGNEQFF. The CDR3 DNA reads TGTGCCACCAGCAGAGCGGGACTAGCGGGAGGTCAATCGGGGAATGAGCAGTTCTTC.

J is TRBJ2-5 and V is TRBV14; the D is unclear. From germline, CDR1 is SGHDN and CDR2 FVKESK. The V gene lost 2 bases and the J gene lost 3 bases, with 4 bases spanning the gap. The CDR3 has 12 residues. Here the CDR3 reads CASSQYEETQYF. CDR3 sequence (DNA): TGTGCCAGCAGCCAATATGAAGAGACCCAGTACTTC.

This sequence joins TRBV28 and TRBJ2-4; 7 nucleotides agree with TRBD1. The CDR3 is 15 residues long. CDR1 and CDR2 from the germline V gene are MDHEN and SYDVKM. Trimming at V came to 5 bases and at J to 9 bases, leaving 13 bases not matched to a gene. The DNA of the CDR3 is TGTGCCAGCAGTCCCTTCCGGACAGGCCCTAGCATTCAGTACTTC. Protein sequence: CASSPFRTGPSIQYF. Together with reference TRBV28 and TRBJ2-4, the CDR3 gives the full variable domain: DVKVTQSSRYLVKRTGEKVFLECVQDMDHENMFWYRQDPGLGLRLIYFSYDVKMKEKGDIPEGYSVSREKKERFSLILESASTNQTSMYLCASSPFRTGPSIQYFGAGTRLSVL.

The genes are TRBV14 and TRBJ2-3; tentatively, D is TRBD2 (5 bases). Germline CDR1 and CDR2: SGHDN and FVKESK. Deletions cut 1 base from V and 4 bases from J, with 12 bases between. The CDR3 is 15 residues long. Here the CDR3 DNA reads TGTGCCAGCAGCCAAGTTTATGCGGACTCAGATACGCAGTATTTT. Protein sequence: CASSQVYADSDTQYF.

V and J are TRBV2 and TRBJ1-1; D gene ambiguous. The CDR3 consists of 15 residues. Germline V gives CDR1 SNHLY, CDR2 FYNNEI. The germline V and J ends were trimmed by 2 bases and 3 bases, with 13 bases remaining between them. This CDR3 is CASSESGGRDTEAFF. The CDR3 DNA reads TGTGCCAGCAGTGAATCGGGAGGGCGGGACACTGAAGCTTTCTTT.

This clone has a handful of counts. The chain carries TRBV5-1 and TRBJ2-1; 16 bases align to TRBD2. Germline CDR1 reads SGHRS; CDR2 reads YFSETQ. V lost 4 bases to trimming and J lost 7 bases; unmatched junction nucleotides: 5. The CDR3 covers 16 residues. DNA of the CDR3: TGCGCCAGCAGCGCCGGGACTAGCGGGAGGGTTAATGAGCAGTTCTTC. Its protein is CASSAGTSGRVNEQFF.

The chain combines TRBV9 with TRBJ1-6; D remains unclear. This CDR3 is built from 16 residues. The V gene's germline CDR1 is SGDLS and CDR2 YYNGEE. Trimming removed 0 bases from V and 6 bases from J, with 13 bases in between. Written as DNA, the CDR3 is TGTGCCAGCAGCGTAGGACACAACAGTATTAATTCACCCCTCCACTTT. Protein: CASSVGHNSINSPLHF.

The chain recombines TRBV2 with TRBJ1-6; TRBD1 matches 10 bases. The CDR3 sequence is 14 residues long. The germline gives CDR1 SNHLY, CDR2 FYNNEI. V dropped 6 bases and J dropped 5; count of bases not matched to a gene: 1. The CDR3 protein is CASSGQGDNSPLHF. The CDR3 region has the DNA TGTGCCAGCAGCGGACAGGGGGATAATTCACCCCTCCACTTT. The full variable domain, completed using reference TRBV2 and TRBJ1-6, is EPEVTQTPSHQVTQMGQEVILRCVPISNHLYFYWYRQILGQKVEFLVSFYNNEISEKSEIFDDQFSVERPDGSNFTLKIRSTKLEDSAMYFCASSGQGDNSPLHFGNGTRLTVT.

The chain uses TRBV2 and TRBJ2-3; D is undetermined. Trimming shortened V by 4 bases and J by 5 bases, and 4 bases separated the two germline ends. The CDR3 covers 11 residues. Germline V gene lookup returns CDR1 SNHLY and CDR2 FYNNEI. The CDR3 here is CASSVRDTQYF. The CDR3 nucleotides read TGTGCCAGCAGTGTTCGAGATACGCAGTATTTT.

The genes are TRBV6-6 and TRBJ1-3, with 10 bases identical to TRBD1. The CDR3 extends over 16 amino acids. Per the germline V gene, CDR1 is MNHNY and CDR2 is SVGAGI (reference sequence). The junction had 8 bases not matched to a gene; V was cut back by 5 bases and J by 4 bases. CDR3 amino acids: CASSSPDRGLGNTIYF. The CDR3 DNA sequence: TGTGCCAGCAGTAGCCCTGACAGGGGGCTCGGAAACACCATATATTTT.

In nucleotides, the CDR3 is TGTGCTAGTGGTGACCGGACAGGGCAAAACTATGGCTACACCTTC. Its protein is CASGDRTGQNYGYTF. The chain uses TRBV12-5 and TRBJ1-2; 8 positions match TRBD1. Germline trimming cut 5 bases from V and 2 bases from J; bases unmatched to any gene: 7. This CDR3 comprises 15 residues. The V gene's germline CDR1 is LGHNT and CDR2 FRNRAP.

A note on this clone: One end of the junction is discordant with germline, which a read error may explain. The chain is built from TRBV13 and TRBJ2-3; 9 nucleotides align to TRBD2. The CDR3 runs 15 residues. The germline gives CDR1 PRHDT, CDR2 FYEKMQ (reference sequence). The CDR3 loop is CANSLDLAGSNTQYF. DNA of the CDR3: TGTGCCAACAGCTTAGACCTAGCGGGATCGAATACGCAGTATTTT.

The chain uses TRBV12-2 and TRBJ1-1; whether TRBD1, the table's D call, matches the DNA was not checked. TRBV12-2 is described as a pseudogene. The CDR3 is made up of 13 amino acids. CDR3 protein: CASRLAQRGRAFF. The DNA for the CDR3 is TGTGCAAGTCGCTTAGCGCAAAGGGGGCGGGCTTTCTTT.

This clone was found a few times. V and J are TRBV2 and TRBJ2-3; 11 bases fit TRBD2. J gave up 5 bases and V 1 base, and 8 bases lay outside the gene matches. Germline V gene lookup returns CDR1 SNHLY and CDR2 FYNNEI. The CDR3 sequence is 17 residues long. CDR3 region: CASSEEGSGRAGDTQYF. The CDR3 region has the DNA TGTGCCAGCAGTGAAGAGGGTAGCGGGAGGGCCGGAGATACGCAGTATTTT.

The rearrangement joins TRBV3-1 (or the pseudogene TRBV3-2) to TRBJ2-7, with D unclear. The V end lost 0 bases, the J end lost 5 bases, and 5 bases lay between the germline ends. The CDR3 sequence is 12 residues long. The germline gives CDR1 LGHDT, CDR2 YNNKEL (reference sequence). The CDR3 region has the DNA TGTGCCAGCAGCCAAGAGGCAGACGAGCAGTACTTC. Its protein product is CASSQEADEQYF.

The V gene is TRBV9, the J gene TRBJ1-3; 10 nucleotides line up with TRBD1. The CDR3 totals 16 residues. CDR1 and CDR2 (germline): SGDLS, YYNGEE. J gave up 2 bases and V 3 bases, and 5 bases lay outside the gene matches. The CDR3 region has the DNA TGTGCCAGCAGCGCAACCGGGACAGGGGCTGGAAACACCATATATTTT. This translates into CASSATGTGAGNTIYF.

This clone was detected only once. The chain couples TRBV2 to TRBJ2-3; 7 bases fit TRBD2. CDR1 and CDR2 (germline): SNHLY, FYNNEI. Trimming at V came to 4 bases and at J to 0 bases, leaving 1 base not matched to a gene. The CDR3 extends over 14 amino acids. The CDR3 is CASSGGGSTDTQYF. For the CDR3, the DNA is TGTGCCAGCAGTGGCGGGGGTAGCACAGATACGCAGTATTTT.

The genes are TRBV6-1 and TRBJ2-3, with 7 bases identical to TRBD1. Germline V lookup: CDR1 MNHNS, CDR2 SASEGT. V shed 1 base, J shed 7 bases, and the junction held 2 bases outside the gene matches. The CDR3 has 13 residues. The CDR3 region has the DNA TGTGCCAGCAGTGAAGGCAGGGGGTATACGCAGTATTTT. Encoded protein: CASSEGRGYTQYF.

The chain links TRBV18 to TRBJ1-3; D call uncertain. The CDR3 consists of 16 residues. In germline, CDR1 is KGHSH, CDR2 LQKENI. Trimming took 3 bases from V and 1 from J, leaving 13 bases between them. The CDR3 region has the DNA TGTGCCAGCTCACCCCTAACGGGGAATTCTGGAAACACCATATATTTT. Its protein is CASSPLTGNSGNTIYF.

V is TRBV4-1 and J is TRBJ2-3; 12 nucleotides match TRBD2. Losses at the gene ends were 0 bases for V and 2 bases for J; bases not matched to a gene: 9. CDR1 is MGHRA and CDR2 is YSYEKL in the germline V gene. The CDR3 runs to 19 residues. The CDR3 DNA sequence: TGCGCCAGCAGCCAAGATCGCTGGACTAGCGGGGACCACACAGATACGCAGTATTTT. Protein sequence: CASSQDRWTSGDHTDTQYF.